The clone carrying this T cell receptor beta chain showed up just a few times. Antigen specificity is unknown. The sample originates from a study of cytotoxic CD8 clonotypes in ibrutinib-treated CLL. Depth targeted 1 in 200,000 to 1 in 1 million T cells, averaging around 9.5x coverage per clonotype. Measured with immunoSEQ multiplex PCR; TCRdb has only the in-frame clones, and not every one. This table has 150,000 to 200,000 clones, 55% to 85% appearing once. Between the trimmed V and J ends, which lost 4 bases and 1 base, there was a span of 7 bases. The CDR3 extends over 13 amino acids. Germline loops: CDR1 MNHNY, CDR2 SVGAGI (reference sequence). Whole-study findings and limits: With treatment, public clonotypes, which were uncommon, either contracted or remained stable. Clonality went up at the time of ibrutinib response, stayed stable in sustained remission, and later dropped back toward its baseline level at progression. Clonality correlated strongly with circulating CD8+ T cells and exceeded age-matched healthy donors at baseline.

V is TRBV6-6 and J is TRBJ1-1; unclear D gene. This clonotype originated in a human donor with chronic lymphocytic leukemia. Sample: PBMCs, taken after 24 months of ibrutinib treatment. CDR3 nucleotide sequence: TGTGCCAGCAGTTCCTCGGGGAACACTGAAGCTTTCTTT. As protein: CASSSSGNTEAFF.